This is a list of T cell receptor beta chains from one sample in a study of blood T cell repertoires in COVID-19. The assay was immunoSEQ multiplex PCR, and TCRdb's table has in-frame clones only and misses some. The sample contains a few hundred thousand clones, around 92% of which appear only once. What was sequenced was peripheral blood. These receptors all stem from a middle-aged man with acute or convalescent COVID-19. The CDR3 runs from the conserved cysteine through the conserved F or W. The order of the fields is V gene, D gene, clone size, J gene, CDR3 protein, CDR3 DNA. The D gene is left open where the match is weak. A clone size is listed for some rows: how often the clone was seen (once, few, many), or a class if it is expanded.

>TRBV5-4|TRBD1|once|TRBJ1-2
CASSFGSGQGIFGYTF
TGTGCCAGCAGCTTCGGCTCAGGACAGGGGATTTTTGGCTACACCTTC
>TRBV16|TRBD1|many|TRBJ2-5
CASSLSPGQTGTQYF
TGTGCCAGCAGCCTTTCCCCGGGACAGACGGGGACCCAGTACTTC
>TRBV27|-|-|TRBJ1-1
CASRMTANTEAFF
TGTGCCAGCAGAATGACAGCGAACACTGAAGCTTTCTTT
>TRBV24-1|-|-|TRBJ2-7
CATSEREGKSPEQYF
TGTGCCACCAGTGAGCGCGAGGGTAAAAGTCCCGAGCAGTACTTC
>TRBV7-3|TRBD2|-|TRBJ2-2
CASSSGGISTGELFF
TGTGCCAGCAGCTCGGGGGGAATTTCCACCGGGGAGCTGTTTTTT
>TRBV28|-|-|TRBJ1-6
CASSSGPGYWSPLHF
TGTGCCAGCAGTTCCGGACCAGGGTACTGGTCACCCCTCCACTTT
>TRBV21-1|-|-|TRBJ2-7
CASSKAASLRLAGLLDEQYF
TGTGCCAGCAGCAAAGCCGCATCTTTAAGGCTAGCGGGCCTCTTAGACGAGCAGTACTTC
>TRBV10-3|-|few|TRBJ2-1
CAISESLRNEQFF
TGTGCCATCAGTGAGTCCCTGAGGAATGAGCAGTTCTTC
>TRBV5-4|-|-|TRBJ1-2
CASSLFDRPNYGYTF
TGTGCCAGCAGCCTCTTCGACAGACCTAACTATGGCTACACCTTC
>TRBV9|TRBD1|-|TRBJ2-2
CASSVGPGTGDTGELFF
TGTGCCAGCAGCGTAGGTCCCGGGACAGGGGACACCGGGGAGCTGTTTTTT
>TRBV2|-|few|TRBJ1-3
CASSERRGSGNTIYF
TGTGCCAGCTCCGAACGCAGGGGCTCTGGAAACACCATATATTTT
>TRBV5-4|TRBD1|-|TRBJ1-4
CASSLSTGGFEKLFF
TGTGCCAGCAGCTTGTCGACAGGGGGCTTTGAAAAACTGTTTTTT
>TRBV11-3|-|-|TRBJ2-5
CASSLVAGPQETQYF
TGTGCCAGCAGCTTAGTTGCGGGGCCCCAAGAGACCCAGTACTTC
>TRBV4-1|-|-|TRBJ2-7
CASSNRPGRYEQYF
TGCGCCAGTTCCAATCGGCCGGGGAGGTACGAGCAGTACTTC
>TRBV28|TRBD1|-|TRBJ1-1
CASGQGGTEAFF
TGTGCCTCTGGACAGGGGGGAACTGAAGCTTTCTTT
>TRBV6-6|-|-|TRBJ1-1
CASSPGQHMNTEAFF
TGTGCCAGCAGTCCTGGACAGCACATGAACACTGAAGCTTTCTTT
>TRBV9|-|-|TRBJ2-5
CASSAYQETQYF
TGTGCCAGCAGCGCGTACCAAGAGACCCAGTACTTC
>TRBV18|-|-|TRBJ2-7
CASSPDSFSYEQYF
TGTGCCAGCTCACCCGACAGCTTCTCCTACGAGCAGTACTTC
>TRBV15|TRBD1|-|TRBJ1-1
CATSRAGQMNTEAFF
TGTGCCACCAGCAGAGCGGGACAGATGAACACTGAAGCTTTCTTT
>TRBV6-2/TRBV6-3|-|-|TRBJ1-1
CASSQGYEQTEAFF
TGTGCCAGCAGTCAGGGGTATGAGCAGACTGAAGCTTTCTTT
>TRBV11-3|-|-|TRBJ2-1
CASSLLGTTSYNEQFF
TGTGCCAGCAGCTTATTGGGGACAACTTCCTACAATGAGCAGTTCTTC
>TRBV7-2|TRBD1|-|TRBJ2-1
CASSYRGGSSYNEQFF
TGTGCCAGCAGCTACAGGGGCGGAAGCTCCTACAATGAGCAGTTCTTC
>TRBV6-4|-|-|TRBJ2-7
CASSSFRVNSRYEQYF
TGTGCCAGCAGTTCCTTCAGGGTAAATTCCCGATACGAGCAGTACTTC
>TRBV5-4|-|-|TRBJ1-1
CASSQASNTEAFF
TGTGCCAGCAGCCAAGCTAGTAACACTGAAGCTTTCTTT
>TRBV11-3|-|-|TRBJ2-1
CASSLTQGYNEQFF
TGTGCCAGCAGCTTAACGCAGGGCTACAATGAGCAGTTCTTC
>TRBV30|-|-|TRBJ1-2
CACYPPSPRGYTF
TGTGCCTGCTACCCTCCTTCGCCTCGGGGCTACACCTTC
>TRBV5-1|TRBD1|-|TRBJ2-2
CASSPGDRDTGELFF
TGCGCCAGCAGCCCAGGGGACAGGGATACCGGGGAGCTGTTTTTT
>TRBV3-1/TRBV3-2|TRBD2|-|TRBJ2-6
CASSSPWEGLWANVLTF
TGTGCCAGCTCCTCTCCTTGGGAGGGGCTCTGGGCCAACGTCCTGACTTTC